This TCR beta chain was sequenced in a study of a mutant IDH1 vaccine in newly diagnosed glioma. The study's findings and limits: Pseudoprogression seemed unlinked to shifts in top peripheral T cell clonotypes.

Indicated time point: baseline, week 1 (first vaccination visit). Specified treatment: pre-vaccination baseline after standard-of-care therapy. To note about this clone: Its target is not known.

Assay: immunoSEQ multiplex PCR; the TCRdb copy retains only in-frame clones and omits some. Among 85,000 to 100,000 clones listed, roughly 89% were seen once. The CDR3 runs 14 residues. V was trimmed by 4 bases and J by 2 bases, leaving 13 bases between them. Germline V lookup: CDR1 SQVTM, CDR2 ANQGSEA. J is TRBJ2-3 and V is TRBV29-1; D is tentatively TRBD1 or TRBD2 (5 bases each). The source of this sequence is a woman aged 45-60 years with glioma. Sequencing was performed on PBMCs, taken from a glioma patient treated with radiotherapy, temozolomide or both. CDR3: CSVVTGRDTDTQYF. Here the CDR3 DNA reads TGCAGCGTTGTTACGGGACGAGACACAGATACGCAGTATTTT.